This TCR beta chain was sequenced during a study of CD8 T cells in ankylosing spondylitis. Study-wide results and caveats: Before this, some motif variants had been reported in reactive arthritis synovial fluid and blood. Clones linked to disease, bearing a CD8+ phenotype, were relatively rare in peripheral blood.

This clonotype was seen a handful of times. What it recognizes is unknown. As the method for making TCR beta libraries, quantitative 5'-RACE with molecular barcodes was used. Each CDR3 protein is one row after TCRdb ran MiXCR on the 5' RACE reads. The repertoire includes hundreds of thousands of distinct CDR3 sequences, under 30% of them detected once, and under 7% sits in the top ten. The CDR3 totals 16 residues. V lost 5 bases, J lost 4 bases, and 11 bases stayed unmatched. Germline values: CDR1 MNHNS, CDR2 SASEGT. The chain combines TRBV6-1 with TRBJ2-7; 10 bases line up with TRBD2. The specimen sequenced was blood, either unsorted or a sorted T cell fraction (not recorded which). This clonotype was obtained from a male donor with ankylosing spondylitis or in good health (not recorded which). CDR3 sequence reads: CASSRPWASGRYEQYF. For the CDR3, the DNA is TGTGCCAGCAGTCGCCCCTGGGCTAGCGGGAGATACGAGCAGTACTTC.